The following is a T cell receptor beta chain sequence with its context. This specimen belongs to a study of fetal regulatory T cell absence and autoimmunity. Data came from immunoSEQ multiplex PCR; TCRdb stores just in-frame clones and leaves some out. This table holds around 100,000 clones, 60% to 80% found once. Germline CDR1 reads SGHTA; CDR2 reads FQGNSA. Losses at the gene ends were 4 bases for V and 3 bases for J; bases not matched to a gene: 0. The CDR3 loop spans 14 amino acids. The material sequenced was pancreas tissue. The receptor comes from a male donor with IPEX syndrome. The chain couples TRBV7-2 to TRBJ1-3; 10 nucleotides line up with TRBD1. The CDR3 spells CASSWDRGGNTIYF. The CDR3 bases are TGTGCCAGCAGCTGGGACAGGGGTGGAAACACCATATATTTT.